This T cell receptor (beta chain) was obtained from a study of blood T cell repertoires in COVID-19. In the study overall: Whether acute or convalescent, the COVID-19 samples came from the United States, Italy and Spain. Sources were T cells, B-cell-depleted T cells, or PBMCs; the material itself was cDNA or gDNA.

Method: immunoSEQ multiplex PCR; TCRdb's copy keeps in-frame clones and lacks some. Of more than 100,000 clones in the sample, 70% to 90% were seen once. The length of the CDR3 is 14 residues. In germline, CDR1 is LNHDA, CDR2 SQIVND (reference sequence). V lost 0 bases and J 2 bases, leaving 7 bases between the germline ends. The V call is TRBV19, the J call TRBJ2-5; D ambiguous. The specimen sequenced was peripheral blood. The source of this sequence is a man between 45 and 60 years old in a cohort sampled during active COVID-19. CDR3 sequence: CASSIDPGQETQYF. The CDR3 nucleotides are TGTGCCAGTAGTATAGACCCAGGACAAGAGACCCAGTACTTC.